This is a list of T cell receptor beta chains from one sample in a study of blood T cells in healthy people across ages. TCRdb recomputed calls from the 5' RACE reads with MiXCR, one row per CDR3 protein. The data contain some 1 million distinct CDR3 sequences, 35% to 55% of them seen just once; the ten biggest clones take up about 19%. The sequencing sample was made of blood. These receptor sequences come from a woman aged 55-75 years in good health. CDR3s include the opening cysteine and the closing phenylalanine or tryptophan. The order of the fields is D gene, clone size, V gene, J gene, CDR3 protein, CDR3 DNA. A D gene is named only where the DNA matches it firmly. Size is omitted from some rows. Given values are once, few, many or a class for expanded clones.

TRBD1	few	TRBV12-3/TRBV12-4	TRBJ2-4	CASSLTGETEQYF	TGTGCCAGCAGTTTAACAGGGGAAACAGAGCAGTACTTC
NA	many	TRBV5-1	TRBJ2-4	CASSPQREENIQYF	TGCGCCAGCAGCCCACAAAGAGAGGAAAACATTCAGTACTTC
NA	NA	TRBV7-3	TRBJ2-7	CAGSLGLEASEQYF	TGTGCCGGCAGCTTAGGGCTAGAAGCATCCGAGCAGTACTTC
TRBD1	NA	TRBV28	TRBJ2-5	CASSPSGGGETQYF	TGTGCCAGCAGTCCCTCAGGGGGCGGAGAGACCCAGTACTTC
TRBD2	NA	TRBV6-5	TRBJ2-1	CASSTGEGLASEQFF	TGTGCCAGCAGCACAGGGGAGGGACTAGCTAGTGAGCAGTTCTTC
TRBD1	few	TRBV12-3/TRBV12-4	TRBJ2-6	CASSLVPTGPSSGANVLTF	TGTGCCAGCAGTTTAGTGCCGACAGGGCCGAGCTCTGGGGCCAACGTCCTGACTTTC
TRBD1	NA	TRBV10-3	TRBJ1-2	CAISEDTGGRGYGYTF	TGTGCCATCAGTGAGGACACAGGGGGCCGTGGCTATGGCTACACCTTC
NA	few	TRBV6-5	TRBJ2-3	CASSLRGYGTDTQYF	TGTGCCAGCAGTCTCAGGGGCTACGGCACAGATACGCAGTATTTT
NA	NA	TRBV6-1	TRBJ1-2	CASSEVWGPYGYTF	TGTGCCAGCAGTGAAGTATGGGGCCCCTATGGCTACACCTTC
NA	few	TRBV5-1	TRBJ2-2	CASSSARNTGELFF	TGCGCCAGCAGCTCGGCCAGGAACACCGGGGAGCTGTTTTTT
NA	NA	TRBV29-1	TRBJ2-4	CSVDERRYEQYF	TGCAGCGTTGATGAACGTCGCTATGAGCAGTACTTC
TRBD1	NA	TRBV5-1	TRBJ2-2	CASSLMGTAYTGELFF	TGCGCCAGCAGCTTGATGGGGACAGCCTACACCGGGGAGCTGTTTTTT
NA	NA	TRBV10-3	TRBJ2-7	CAISDIGDEQYF	TGTGCCATCAGTGATATAGGAGATGAGCAGTACTTC
TRBD2	NA	TRBV20-1	TRBJ2-1	CSAEPSGRYNEQFF	TGCAGTGCGGAACCTAGCGGGAGGTATAATGAGCAGTTCTTC
NA	NA	TRBV7-9	TRBJ2-5	CASSLDAFQETQYF	TGTGCCAGCAGCTTAGACGCTTTCCAAGAGACCCAGTACTTC
NA	NA	TRBV12-5	TRBJ2-7	CASDRRDGTYEQYF	TGTGCTAGTGATCGGAGGGACGGAACCTACGAGCAGTACTTC
TRBD2	NA	TRBV19	TRBJ2-1	CASSIVTSGSRNEQFF	TGTGCCAGTAGTATAGTGACTAGCGGAAGCCGCAATGAGCAGTTCTTC
NA	few	TRBV4-2	TRBJ2-7	CASSQEQGPYEQYF	TGTGCCAGCAGCCAAGAACAGGGCCCCTACGAGCAGTACTTC
TRBD1	NA	TRBV12-3/TRBV12-4	TRBJ1-5	CASTRTGAGNQPQHF	TGTGCCAGCACCAGGACAGGGGCAGGCAATCAGCCCCAGCATTTT
NA	NA	TRBV5-4	TRBJ1-6	CASSLSDSYYNSPLHF	TGTGCCAGCAGCTTGTCCGACAGTTACTATAATTCACCCCTCCACTTT
TRBD2	few	TRBV5-1	TRBJ2-7	CASSLLTSGRGNEQYF	TGCGCCAGCAGCTTACTTACTAGCGGGAGAGGGAATGAGCAGTACTTC
TRBD1	NA	TRBV29-1	TRBJ1-4	CSVAGTGHEELFF	TGCAGCGTTGCCGGGACAGGGCATGAAGAACTGTTTTTT
NA	NA	TRBV29-1	TRBJ2-7	CSVRDQGRYEQYF	TGCAGCGTCCGGGACCAGGGGCGGTACGAGCAGTACTTC
TRBD2	NA	TRBV9	TRBJ2-1	CASSVRTSGVDEQFF	TGTGCCAGCAGCGTCCGGACTAGCGGCGTGGATGAGCAGTTCTTC
TRBD1	NA	TRBV28	TRBJ2-7	CASSSHRGRGQDEQYF	TGTGCCAGCAGTTCCCACAGGGGGCGCGGGCAAGACGAGCAGTACTTC
NA	few	TRBV11-2	TRBJ2-6	CASSRVGQASSGANVLTF	TGTGCCAGCAGCCGAGTAGGACAAGCGTCCTCTGGGGCCAACGTCCTGACTTTC
NA	few	TRBV5-1	TRBJ2-1	CASSPLDLLDEQFF	TGCGCCAGCAGCCCCCTGGACCTACTCGATGAGCAGTTCTTC
NA	NA	TRBV20-1	TRBJ1-4	CSAKMVRNEKLFF	TGCAGTGCTAAGATGGTCCGTAATGAAAAACTGTTTTTT
TRBD1	few	TRBV28	TRBJ2-7	CASSLWVGTGDLYEQYF	TGTGCCAGCAGTTTGTGGGTCGGGACAGGGGACCTCTACGAGCAGTACTTC
NA	NA	TRBV11-2	TRBJ2-5	CASSARRAETQYF	TGTGCCAGCAGCGCGCGGAGGGCTGAGACCCAGTACTTC
NA	NA	TRBV27	TRBJ2-1	CASASDYNEQFF	TGTGCCAGCGCTAGCGACTACAATGAGCAGTTCTTC